This entry concerns a single T cell receptor (beta chain). Its antigen is not identified. A read error is possible here, since a much larger clone lies one base away. This specimen comes from a study of molecular identifiers for immune sequencing clone quantification. Findings and limits, study-wide: Clones above 20 RNA copies contained over 97% of effector molecules but under 1% of naive ones.

Between roughly 17,000 and 1,000,000 sorted cells, with 10%, 30% or 50% RNA, yielded naive CD8 libraries. V shed 2 bases and J 2 bases; nucleotides not matched to a gene: 5. The V gene's germline CDR1 is KGHSH and CDR2 LQKENI. This CDR3 comprises 15 residues. For bulk TCR libraries, previously described methods and listed TCR primers were used. Via MiXCR, TCRdb re-called the PCR reads, giving one row per CDR3 protein. Of approximately 550,000 distinct CDR3 sequences in the sample, about a fifth were seen once. The TCR was taken from a human donor in good health. Some libraries in this study had Jurkat cell RNA spiked in. The chain has TRBV18 and TRBJ1-1; TRBD1 matches at 7 bases. Input material: naive CD8+ T cells from blood, with Jurkat cell RNA spiked in. Subset indicated: FACS-sorted CD8+CD4-CCR7+CD45RA+ naive T cells. CDR3 nucleotide sequence: TGTGCCAGCTCACCATGGGGACAGATTAACACTGAAGCTTTCTTT. As protein: CASSPWGQINTEAFF. Variable domain in full (rest from reference TRBV18 and TRBJ1-1): NAGVMQNPRHLVRRRGQEARLRCSPMKGHSHVYWYRQLPEEGLKFMVYLQKENIIDESGMPKERFSAEFPKEGPSILRIQQVVRGDSAAYFCASSPWGQINTEAFFGQGTRLTVV.